The present T cell receptor (beta chain) was sequenced within a study of blood T cell repertoires in COVID-19 (TCRdb year 2020). Regarding the complete study: The collaborator samples originated in the United States, Italy and Spain and spanned the acute and convalescent phases of COVID-19. HLA class I and class II types, where available, came from metadata supplied by the sample provider rather than from assay-based typing. The prospective study material was composed of cDNA or gDNA derived from T cells, B-cell-depleted T cells, or PBMCs. The repertoires were made available in a free public database intended to serve as a resource for research on the immune response to SARS-CoV-2. Deeply sampled blood TCRbeta repertoires from subjects exposed to, actively infected with, or recovered from COVID-19 were included in the dataset. Samples came from the ongoing ImmuneRACE study (first 160 participants) plus 1,254 subjects from 6 global collaborators. The sample metadata nearly always contained a de-identified subject ID, COVID-19 status, age in years and sex.

TCRbeta CDR3 regions were amplified from genomic DNA using the immunoSEQ Assay, a bias-controlled multiplex PCR. As for how the authors treated the data: The number of nucleated cells in each sample was estimated from the amplification of reference gene primers within the assay. To quantify the absolute abundance of each unique TCRbeta CDR3 rearrangement, sequence reads were collapsed and filtered. For each sample, productive Simpson clonality was calculated as the square root of Simpson's diversity index over productive rearrangements. TCRdb provides this immuneACCESS table in a form limited to in-frame rearrangements. Some clones are lacking; in checked studies, under half of them reflect an unresolved V gene, and why the rest are absent is not known. V and J calls and clone size are as listed in that table; D and trimming were resolved from the DNA. The sample table shows about 160,000 clones, and 90% to 95% are seen once. 3.5% to 5% of the sample goes to the ten largest clones.

As encoded in the germline V gene, CDR1 is SGHDT while CDR2 is YYEEEE. For this chain, trimming is 2 bases at the V end and 1 base at the J end, and the number of junction bases without a gene match is 8. The CDR3 sequence holds 17 residues, the cysteine and phenylalanine included. Of the read, only the CDR3 DNA is kept; its 51 bases are in frame from base 1. The collaborating institutions used their own protocols to collect whole blood in K2EDTA tubes. For TCRbeta analysis, collaborators shipped samples in one of three forms: frozen whole blood, isolated PBMCs, or DNA extracted from either of those sample types. Overall study outcomes, separate from this receptor: The quantity of clinical and demographic metadata differed by source and by participant and was supplied without curation.

This clone has just one count. Its specific antigen is unknown. No much larger clone is present one base from it, and per-base qualities are unavailable. This chain is built from TRBV5-6 and TRBJ2-1; 8 central bases correspond to TRBD2. This clonotype was sampled from a woman aged 50 to 60 with acute or convalescent COVID-19. The sequenced material came from peripheral blood. The nucleotides are TGTGCCAGCAGCTTCTCCTTTCGGGAGGGTTCCTACAATGAGCAGTTCTTC. It specifies CASSFSFREGSYNEQFF.